The 32 T cell receptor beta chains given below trace back to one sample, sequenced in a study of cytomegalovirus exposure and HLA in healthy donors. The PCR ran on 60 Vbeta and 13 Jbeta primers. Sequencing used immunoSEQ multiplex PCR; TCRdb keeps in-frame clones, though not all of them. This table holds about 99,000 clones, more than 75% found once. Specimen: PBMCs. The receptors originated from a woman aged 40 to 55 in good health and CMV-seronegative.

The CDR3 is CASSQQGARGYTF. For the CDR3, the DNA is TGTGCCAGCAGCCAACAGGGGGCGCGTGGCTACACCTTC. The rearrangement joins TRBV28 to TRBJ1-2, with 9 positions matching TRBD1. CDR1 and CDR2 (germline): MDHEN, SYDVKM. This CDR3 is 13 amino acids long. V was clipped by 6 bases and J by 7 bases; unmatched bases: 6.

The chain combines TRBV1 with TRBJ2-1; the table assigns TRBD2, which was not confirmed against the DNA. TRBV1 is classified as a pseudogene. The CDR3 sequence is 16 residues long. This CDR3 is CTSSHRTSGIENEQFF. The CDR3 DNA follows: TGCACCAGCAGCCATAGGACTAGCGGGATAGAAAATGAGCAGTTCTTC.

The sample holds a few counts of this clone. The J gene is TRBJ2-1, the V gene TRBV4-3; TRBD1 matches 9 bases. The V and J ends lost 1 base and 6 bases, in that order; junction bases with no gene match: 4. Germline CDR1 is LGHNA and CDR2 is YSLEER. CDR3 length equals 15 residues. CDR3 amino acids: CASSQVGQGLNEQFF. CDR3 nucleotides: TGCGCCAGCAGCCAAGTGGGACAGGGCCTCAATGAGCAGTTCTTC.

The rearrangement joins TRBV28 to TRBJ2-7; 8 nucleotides match TRBD1. With V trimmed by 3 bases and J by 5 bases, 9 bases remained unmatched. Germline V gene data show CDR1 as MDHEN and CDR2 as SYDVKM. The CDR3 extends over 15 amino acids. The CDR3 loop is CASSFVAGGMNEQYF. The CDR3 DNA is TGTGCCAGCAGTTTCGTGGCAGGGGGCATGAACGAGCAGTACTTC.

V and J are TRBV10-3 and TRBJ2-2; TRBD2 matches 11 bases. CDR1 ENHRY and CDR2 SYGVKD come from the germline V gene. This CDR3 has 15 amino acids. V shed 6 bases, J shed 3 bases, and the junction held 3 bases outside the gene matches. In nucleotides, the CDR3 is TGTGCCATCAGACTAGCGGGAGTAGACACCGGGGAGCTGTTTTTT. Amino acid sequence: CAIRLAGVDTGELFF.

The V and J genes are TRBV4-1 and TRBJ2-7, with 8 bases that match TRBD1. The CDR3 spans 15 residues. CDR1 MGHRA and CDR2 YSYEKL come from the germline V gene. Germline trimming cut 4 bases from V and 3 bases from J; bases unmatched to any gene: 8. The CDR3 reads CASSRLNRGDYEQYF. CDR3 DNA sequence: TGCGCCAGCAGCCGATTGAACAGGGGGGACTACGAGCAGTACTTC.

V gene TRBV7-8 combines with J gene TRBJ2-6, with D perhaps TRBD2 (5 bases). Germline CDR1 is SGHVS and CDR2 is FQNEAQ. The CDR3 has 17 amino acids. V lost 4 bases, J lost 2 bases, and 15 bases lay in between. The CDR3 here is CASSSPDSLAGANVLTF. The CDR3 nucleotides read TGTGCCAGCAGCTCCCCGGACTCCTTGGCTGGGGCCAACGTCCTGACTTTC.

This clone was counted a single time. This chain joins TRBV7-3 and TRBJ2-1; 7 bases fit TRBD2. Germline trimming cut 5 bases from V and 4 bases from J; bases unmatched to any gene: 11. In germline, CDR1 is SGHTA, CDR2 FQGTGA. The CDR3 is 16 amino acids. The CDR3 is CASSPQAAGRYNEQFF. CDR3 coding DNA: TGTGCCAGCAGCCCCCAAGCAGCGGGAAGATACAATGAGCAGTTCTTC.

This clone appeared a few times. This rearrangement joins TRBV19 to TRBJ2-2; TRBD1 might be the D (5 bases). CDR1 is LNHDA, CDR2 SQIVND, per germline (reference sequence). The CDR3 loop spans 18 amino acids. The V end lost 0 bases, the J end lost 4 bases, and 18 bases lay between the germline ends. CDR3 loop: CASSIDFGAGLSTGELFF. The CDR3 DNA is TGTGCCAGTAGTATAGATTTCGGCGCAGGGCTCAGCACCGGGGAGCTGTTTTTT.

V gene TRBV25-1 combines with J gene TRBJ2-2; tentatively, D is TRBD2 (6 bases). V was pared by 5 bases and J by 5 bases, with 6 bases between. Germline CDR1 is MGHDK and CDR2 is SYGVNS. This CDR3 contains 12 residues. CDR3 residues: CASSRGTGELFF. The DNA of the CDR3 is TGTGCCAGCAGTCGGGGGACCGGGGAGCTGTTTTTT.

V and J are TRBV4-2 and TRBJ1-5; TRBD1 aligns across 7 bases. This CDR3 comprises 16 residues. The germline CDR1 and CDR2 sequences are LGHNA and YNFKEQ. Trimming cost V 5 bases and J 0 bases; bases outside gene matches: 7. The chain's CDR3 is CASSSAGTVSNQPQHF. CDR3 nucleotides: TGTGCCAGCAGCTCCGCCGGGACAGTTAGCAATCAGCCCCAGCATTTT.

The chain recombines TRBV5-4 with TRBJ2-1; a weak D match, TRBD2 (5 bases). The CDR3 is 14 residues long. V lost 0 bases to trimming and J lost 6 bases, with 10 bases between them. The germline V gene has CDR1 SGHNT and CDR2 YYREEE (reference sequence). DNA of the CDR3: TGTGCCAGCAGCTTGGGAGGGTTAGGCAATGAGCAGTTCTTC. It codes for CASSLGGLGNEQFF. The full variable domain, its missing parts supplied by reference TRBV5-4 and TRBJ2-1, is ETGVTQSPTHLIKTRGQQVTLRCSSQSGHNTVSWYQQALGQGPQFIFQYYREEENGRGNFPPRFSGLQFPNYSSELNVNALELDDSALYLCASSLGGLGNEQFFGPGTRLTVL.

J is TRBJ2-2 and V is TRBV13; 9 bases are shared with TRBD1. The CDR3 runs 16 residues. The V gene's germline CDR1 is PRHDT and CDR2 FYEKMQ (reference sequence). V lost 5 bases to trimming and J lost 5 bases; unmatched junction nucleotides: 9. CDR3 protein: CASSPWDREWTGELFF. CDR3 nucleotides: TGTGCCAGCAGCCCATGGGACAGGGAATGGACCGGGGAGCTGTTTTTT.

V usage is TRBV2 and J usage is TRBJ1-2; 7 nucleotides match TRBD1. J was trimmed by 3 bases and V by 6 bases; bases with no gene match: 10. This CDR3 is 15 amino acids long. Germline V CDR1 and CDR2: SNHLY, FYNNEI. The CDR3 loop reads CASSSFDRDHYGYTF. CDR3 DNA: TGTGCCAGCAGCTCTTTTGACAGGGACCACTATGGCTACACCTTC.

The chain couples TRBV7-2 to TRBJ2-7; 13 bases are a match to TRBD2. The CDR3 has 18 amino acids. J gave up 6 bases and V 2 bases, and 13 bases lay outside the gene matches. From germline, CDR1 is SGHTA and CDR2 FQGNSA. Written as DNA, the CDR3 is TGTGCCAGCAGCTTAAAGTTTACGAGACTAGCGGGAGGCCTCGAGCAGTACTTC. Its translation is CASSLKFTRLAGGLEQYF.

J is TRBJ1-1 and V is TRBV7-9; D possibly corresponds to TRBD1 (5 bases). From germline, CDR1 is SEHNR and CDR2 FQNEAQ (reference sequence). The CDR3 consists of 15 residues. V was trimmed by 4 bases and J by 4 bases, leaving 16 bases between them. The CDR3 nucleotides are TGTGCCAGCAGCTCCGTTCAGGGACTGAGCACTGAAGCTTTCTTT. This encodes CASSSVQGLSTEAFF.

J is TRBJ2-7 and V is TRBV5-6; a weak D match, TRBD1 (5 bases). Deletions cut 4 bases from V and 2 bases from J, with 10 bases between. Germline CDR1 and CDR2: SGHDT and YYEEEE. There are 13 residues in the CDR3. The CDR3 spells CASSAGFPYEQYF. Written as DNA, the CDR3 is TGTGCCAGCAGCGCAGGGTTCCCCTACGAGCAGTACTTC.

V usage is TRBV7-3 and J usage is TRBJ2-1; the match to TRBD2 covers 9 bases. Trimming took 6 bases from V and 0 from J; bases not matched to a gene: 12. CDR1 and CDR2 from the germline V gene are SGHTA and FQGTGA. The CDR3 sequence is 18 residues long. The CDR3 coding sequence is TGTGCCAGCAGTCTCGGGATAGCGGGAGAGGGCTCCTACAATGAGCAGTTCTTC. Its translation: CASSLGIAGEGSYNEQFF.

The chain combines TRBV28 with TRBJ1-2; 8 nucleotides match TRBD1. CDR1 and CDR2 (germline): MDHEN, SYDVKM. This CDR3 comprises 13 residues. V lost 7 bases to trimming and J lost 8 bases; unmatched junction nucleotides: 9. The CDR3 DNA follows: TGTGCCAGCATTCTCACAGGGGGAGGAGGCTACACCTTC. This encodes CASILTGGGGYTF.

Only a few counts were recorded for this clone. V gene TRBV21-1 combines with J gene TRBJ2-2; TRBD2 reflects the table's D call only, with no check against the DNA. TRBV21-1 is assigned pseudogene status. This CDR3 contains 14 residues. The CDR3, as DNA: TGTGCCAGCAGCAGGGAGGGACCCACCGGGGAGCTGTTTTTT. The encoded protein is CASSREGPTGELFF.

The J gene is TRBJ1-3, the V gene TRBV5-6; D unresolved. The CDR3 totals 14 residues. The germline CDR1 and CDR2 sequences are SGHDT and YYEEEE. The V end lost 8 bases, the J end lost 6 bases, and 18 bases lay between the germline ends. Written as DNA, the CDR3 is TGTGCCAGTCTTGTTTCGAGCCAACCAAACACCATATATTTT. It encodes CASLVSSQPNTIYF.

To note about this clone: The sample has other DNA sequences that encode this CDR3 too. The chain couples TRBV6-6 to TRBJ1-2, with D possibly matching TRBD1 (5 bases). Trimming took 6 bases from V and 7 from J, leaving 18 bases between them. The germline V gene has CDR1 MNHNY and CDR2 SVGAGI (reference sequence). The CDR3 runs to 14 residues. The CDR3 nucleotides are TGTGCCAGCAGCCGGGACTTAGGGCGTACTGGCTACACCTTC. Translated: CASSRDLGRTGYTF.

The chain combines TRBV2 with TRBJ2-3, with 9 nucleotides matching TRBD2. This CDR3 region has 16 residues. Germline CDR1 is SNHLY and CDR2 is FYNNEI. V was pared by 5 bases and J by 2 bases, with 8 bases of the junction left unmatched. The CDR3 here is CASSRVLAGITDTQYF. The CDR3 DNA reads TGTGCCAGCAGTCGCGTGCTAGCGGGAATCACAGATACGCAGTATTTT.

This clone was detected only a few times. J is TRBJ1-1 and V is TRBV2; D call uncertain. Trimming cost V 0 bases and J 6 bases, with 11 bases left between them. The germline V gene has CDR1 SNHLY and CDR2 FYNNEI. CDR3 length equals 14 residues. Here the CDR3 DNA reads TGTGCCAGCAGTGAAGCGTTTGTCCCAGCTGAAGCTTTCTTT. Translated: CASSEAFVPAEAFF.

The V gene is TRBV5-1, the J gene TRBJ2-7; 8 nucleotides agree with TRBD1. This CDR3 region has 15 residues. With 4 bases clipped from V and 3 bases from J, the junction kept 9 bases outside the gene matches. In germline, CDR1 is SGHRS, CDR2 YFSETQ. This chain's CDR3 is CASSPLTGDRYEQYF. In nucleotides, the CDR3 is TGCGCCAGCAGCCCCCTGACAGGGGACCGCTACGAGCAGTACTTC.

This chain uses TRBV7-8 with TRBJ1-1; D remains ambiguous. V lost 5 bases and J 1 base, leaving 14 bases between the germline ends. Per the germline V gene, CDR1 is SGHVS and CDR2 is FQNEAQ. The CDR3 length is 15 residues. The CDR3 sequence is CASSPGSFKNTEAFF. In DNA form, the CDR3 reads TGTGCCAGCAGCCCAGGATCCTTTAAGAACACTGAAGCTTTCTTT.

The chain carries TRBV6-1 and TRBJ2-3; perhaps TRBD2 as D (5 bases). Germline V lookup: CDR1 MNHNS, CDR2 SASEGT. V was cut by 6 bases and J by 5 bases, with 15 bases left in between. There are 14 residues in the CDR3. CDR3 in amino acids: CASSPYLLGDTQYF. CDR3 coding DNA: TGTGCCAGCAGCCCGTACCTACTAGGAGATACGCAGTATTTT.

The chain has TRBV7-9 and TRBJ2-2, with TRBD1 matching 9 bases. Trimming at V came to 6 bases and at J to 2 bases, leaving 7 bases not matched to a gene. CDR1 is SEHNR and CDR2 is FQNEAQ in the germline V gene (reference sequence). The CDR3 covers 16 residues. The CDR3 spells CASRRQGGDNTGELFF. The DNA for the CDR3 is TGTGCCAGCAGAAGACAGGGGGGAGATAACACCGGGGAGCTGTTTTTT.

This chain connects TRBV10-1 to TRBJ1-2; tentative D call: TRBD1 (5 bases). The CDR3 is made up of 12 amino acids. Trimming removed 7 bases from V and 8 bases from J, with 14 bases in between. Germline CDR1 is WNHNN and CDR2 is SYGVQD (reference sequence). The CDR3 coding sequence is TGCGCCAGCATTCCCGGCGGGGGGGGCTACACCTTC. Protein: CASIPGGGGYTF.

The V and J genes are TRBV6-4 and TRBJ1-2, with 7 bases identical to TRBD1. Unmatched junction bases numbered 7, after V lost 5 bases and J lost 7 bases. CDR3 length: 13 amino acids. The V gene's germline CDR1 is MRHNA and CDR2 SNTAGT. The CDR3 coding sequence is TGTGCCAGCAGTTTGTTCCACAGGGGTGGCTACACCTTC. Amino acids: CASSLFHRGGYTF.

V and J are TRBV4-3 and TRBJ2-3, with a possible D match to TRBD2 (5 bases). Trimming left V 1 base short and J 3 bases short, with 11 bases between. CDR3 size: 15 residues. Per the germline V gene, CDR1 is LGHNA and CDR2 is YSLEER. CDR3 in amino acids: CASSQVPPGTDTQYF. DNA for the CDR3: TGCGCCAGCAGCCAAGTCCCACCGGGGACAGATACGCAGTATTTT.

The chain uses TRBV6-5 and TRBJ2-1, with 7 bases lining up with TRBD1. Germline values: CDR1 MNHEY, CDR2 SVGAGI. The CDR3 length is 14 residues. J was trimmed by 2 bases and V by 6 bases; bases with no gene match: 4. This chain's CDR3 is CASRSTGTYNEQFF. DNA of the CDR3: TGTGCCAGCAGATCGACAGGGACCTACAATGAGCAGTTCTTC.